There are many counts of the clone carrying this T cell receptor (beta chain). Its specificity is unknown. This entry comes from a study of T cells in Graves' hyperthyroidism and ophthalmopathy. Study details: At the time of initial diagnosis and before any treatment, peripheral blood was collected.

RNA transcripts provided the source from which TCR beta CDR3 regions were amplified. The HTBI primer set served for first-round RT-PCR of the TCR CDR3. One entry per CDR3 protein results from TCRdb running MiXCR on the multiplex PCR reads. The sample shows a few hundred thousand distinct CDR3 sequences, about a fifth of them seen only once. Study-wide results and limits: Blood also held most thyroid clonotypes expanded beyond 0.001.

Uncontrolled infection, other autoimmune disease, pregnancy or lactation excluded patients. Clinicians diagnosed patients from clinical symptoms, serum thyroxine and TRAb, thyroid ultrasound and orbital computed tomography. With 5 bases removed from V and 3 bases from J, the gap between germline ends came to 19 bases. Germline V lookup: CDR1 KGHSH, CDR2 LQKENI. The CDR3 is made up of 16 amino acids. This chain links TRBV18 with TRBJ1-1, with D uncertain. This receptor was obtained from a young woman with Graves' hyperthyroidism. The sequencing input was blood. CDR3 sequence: CASSSSARQDYTEAFF. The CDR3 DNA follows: TGTGCCAGCTCATCGTCAGCCCGGCAGGATTACACTGAAGCTTTCTTT.